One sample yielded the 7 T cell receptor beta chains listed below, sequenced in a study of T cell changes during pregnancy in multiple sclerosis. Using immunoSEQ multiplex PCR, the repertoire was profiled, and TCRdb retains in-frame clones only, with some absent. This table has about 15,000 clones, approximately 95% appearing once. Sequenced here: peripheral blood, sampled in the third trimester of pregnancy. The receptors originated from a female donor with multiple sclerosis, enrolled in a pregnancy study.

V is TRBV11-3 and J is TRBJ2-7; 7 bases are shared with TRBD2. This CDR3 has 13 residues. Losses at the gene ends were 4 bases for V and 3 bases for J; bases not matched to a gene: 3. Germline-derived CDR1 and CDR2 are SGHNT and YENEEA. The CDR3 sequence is CASSSRGDYEQYF. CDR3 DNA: TGTGCCAGCAGCTCCCGGGGGGACTACGAGCAGTACTTC.

CDR3 DNA sequence: TGTGCCAGCAGTTTGGGGCCCTGGCCCCAGCATTTT. This sequence encodes CASSLGPWPQHF. This chain links TRBV28 with TRBJ1-5, with a possible D match to TRBD1 (5 bases). The CDR3 is 12 residues long. V was trimmed by 3 bases and J by 9 bases, leaving 9 bases between them. Germline V gene data show CDR1 as MDHEN and CDR2 as SYDVKM.

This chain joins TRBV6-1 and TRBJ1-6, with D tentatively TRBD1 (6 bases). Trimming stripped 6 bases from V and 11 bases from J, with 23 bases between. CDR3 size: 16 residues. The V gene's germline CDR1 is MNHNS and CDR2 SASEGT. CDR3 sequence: CASRETSPVQGPPLHF. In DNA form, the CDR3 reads TGTGCCAGCAGAGAAACGTCCCCTGTACAGGGCCCACCCCTCCACTTT.

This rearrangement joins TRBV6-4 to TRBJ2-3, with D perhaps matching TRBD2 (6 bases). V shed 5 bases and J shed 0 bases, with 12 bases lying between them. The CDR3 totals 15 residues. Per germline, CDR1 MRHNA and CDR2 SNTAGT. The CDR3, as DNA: TGTGCCAGCAGTCTTAGCGGAACTAGCACAGATACGCAGTATTTT. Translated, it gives CASSLSGTSTDTQYF.

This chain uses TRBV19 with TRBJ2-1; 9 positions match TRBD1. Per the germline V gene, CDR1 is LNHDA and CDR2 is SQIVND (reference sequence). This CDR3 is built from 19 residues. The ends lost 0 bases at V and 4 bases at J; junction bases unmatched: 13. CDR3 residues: CASSIDPRTGVGRYNEQFF. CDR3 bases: TGTGCCAGTAGTATAGATCCTCGGACAGGGGTCGGTCGATACAATGAGCAGTTCTTC. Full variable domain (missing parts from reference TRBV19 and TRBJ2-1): DGGITQSPKYLFRKEGQNVTLSCEQNLNHDAMYWYRQDPGQGLRLIYYSQIVNDFQKGDIAEGYSVSREKKESFPLTVTSAQKNPTAFYLCASSIDPRTGVGRYNEQFFGPGTRLTVL.

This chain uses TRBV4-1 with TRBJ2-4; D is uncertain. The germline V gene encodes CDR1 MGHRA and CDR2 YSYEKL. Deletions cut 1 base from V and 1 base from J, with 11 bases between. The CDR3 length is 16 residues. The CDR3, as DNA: TGCGCCAGCAGCCAAGTGCCCAGCGCGGCCAAAAACATTCAGTACTTC. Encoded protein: CASSQVPSAAKNIQYF.

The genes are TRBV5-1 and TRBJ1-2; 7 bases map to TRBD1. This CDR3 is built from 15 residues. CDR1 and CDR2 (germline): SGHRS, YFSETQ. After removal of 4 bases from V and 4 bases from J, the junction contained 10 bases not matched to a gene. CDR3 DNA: TGCGCCAGCAGCGCCGGACAGGATAGGGCCTATGGCTACACCTTC. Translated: CASSAGQDRAYGYTF.